This T cell receptor beta chain stems from a study of T cell responses to AZD1222 COVID-19 vaccine. Study findings and constraints: Vaccine-associated CD4 TCRs spanned spike, dominant at 160-218 and 743-854. Epitopes outside B.1.351 and B.1.1.7 mutated regions reportedly drew nearly half of spike TCRs.

Per germline, CDR1 SEHNR and CDR2 FQNEAQ (reference sequence). Trimming stripped 11 bases from V and 0 bases from J, with 14 bases between. CDR3 length equals 13 residues. The table lists this clone with many counts. Its antigen is still unknown. The protocol was immunoSEQ multiplex PCR, while the TCRdb copy is restricted to in-frame clones and leaves out a portion. The repertoire holds 100,000 to 150,000 clones, with around 85% as singletons. The chain links TRBV7-9 to TRBJ2-7; D call uncertain. Sequencing used peripheral blood, obtained 28 days after the second dose of the MenACWY control vaccine. The clonotype comes from an adult who received the MenACWY meningococcal vaccine as a control. CDR3 sequence reads: CAGSSAVSYEQYF. The CDR3 bases are TGTGCCGGATCCTCCGCAGTCTCCTACGAGCAGTACTTC.